This paragraph reports one TCR beta chain. Enrolled through a virtual design, the participants were between about 18 and 89 years of age and came from 24 US areas. The record originates from a study of blood T cell repertoires in COVID-19. Across the study: Samples came from the United States, Italy and Spain, spanning acute and convalescent COVID-19.

Authors' data handling: Nucleated cell number was recorded as an estimate derived from reference gene primer amplification. TCRdb's table, derived via immunoSEQ multiplex PCR, lists solely in-frame clones and lacks some. V and J calls and clone size are those listed in that table; D and trimming were worked out from the DNA. The sample shows about 330,000 clones, around 87% of them seen only once. The CDR3 has 14 amino acids. V lost 3 bases, J lost 1 base, and 10 bases lay in between. Germline V CDR1 and CDR2: SGHAT, FQNNGV. The source material was PBMCs or T cells enriched from blood (not recorded which). The receptor's source is a woman in her twenties or thirties who had recovered from COVID-19. The genes are TRBV11-2 and TRBJ2-7; perhaps TRBD2 as D (7 bases). CDR3 loop: CASSFRGASYEQYF. Written as DNA, the CDR3 is TGTGCCAGCAGCTTTCGGGGGGCGTCCTACGAGCAGTACTTC.